The 5 T cell receptor beta chains reported below all come from one sample, sequenced in a study of T-cell reconstitution after alpha-beta-depleted transplantation in children. Unique molecular identifiers tagged the TCRbeta library. TCRdb redid the calling of the PCR reads with MiXCR, one entry per CDR3 protein. The data show 540,000 or so distinct CDR3 sequences, around 23% seen once. The sample was PBMCs, mostly from graft donor cells, taken 360 days after TCRalphabeta/CD19-depleted stem cell transplant. The receptors derive from a boy in the first two years of life who had a stem cell transplant for acute myeloid leukemia, so the T cells may come from the graft donor.

This clonotype was seen once. The rearrangement uses TRBV11-2 and TRBJ1-1; D is uncertain. V was shortened by 0 bases and J by 5 bases, with 16 bases between the two germline ends. The germline gives CDR1 SGHAT, CDR2 FQNNGV. The CDR3 runs 16 residues. CDR3 amino acids: CASSLDPRRPKTEAFF. CDR3 sequence (DNA): TGTGCCAGCAGCTTAGATCCCCGGAGGCCTAAGACTGAAGCTTTCTTT.

The V call is TRBV9, the J call TRBJ2-7, with unresolved D. Per the germline V gene, CDR1 is SGDLS and CDR2 is YYNGEE. The CDR3 runs 16 residues. Trimming took off 4 bases at V and 2 bases at J, with 19 bases between the two ends. CDR3 in DNA: TGTGCCAGCAGCCCCCGCGATGGGGTGGTCCCCTACGAGCAGTACTTC. It translates to CASSPRDGVVPYEQYF.

The rearrangement links TRBV18 to TRBJ2-3; a weak D match, TRBD2 (6 bases). Germline CDR1 and CDR2: KGHSH and LQKENI. Trimming cost V 3 bases and J 0 bases, with 10 bases left between them. The CDR3 is 15 amino acids. CDR3 DNA sequence: TGTGCCAGCTCACCGACTAGGCAAAGCACAGATACGCAGTATTTT. This encodes CASSPTRQSTDTQYF.

This sequence joins TRBV18 and TRBJ1-1; D is perhaps TRBD1 (5 bases). V lost 4 bases and J 4 bases, leaving 10 bases between the germline ends. Germline-derived CDR1 and CDR2 are KGHSH and LQKENI. The length of the CDR3 is 13 residues. CDR3: CASSQGESTEAFF. The CDR3 DNA sequence: TGTGCCAGCTCACAAGGGGAGAGCACTGAAGCTTTCTTT.

A note on this clonotype: The junction and the germline gene differ at one end; a read error may be behind it. The chain has TRBV6-2 or TRBV6-3 and TRBJ2-3; TRBD1 agrees at 9 bases. Germline V gene data show CDR1 as MNHEY and CDR2 as SVGEGT. The CDR3 extends over 21 amino acids. CDR3 DNA: TGTGCCAGCAGTTACTCGCCTCCGGGACAGGGTACTCTCCTAGGGTATGGTACGCAGTACTTT. Residues: CASSYSPPGQGTLLGYGTQYF.